This T cell receptor (beta chain) comes out of a study of CD8 T cells in ankylosing spondylitis. General study points: A TCR beta motif of roughly eight highly homologous variants appeared characteristic of ankylosing spondylitis blood. Some of these motif variants have turned up before, in reports on reactive arthritis synovial fluid and blood. Within matched ankylosing spondylitis synovial fluid, disease-linked clones were reportedly significantly enriched.

5'-RACE, quantitative and with molecular barcodes, yielded the TCR beta libraries. One entry per CDR3 protein results from TCRdb running MiXCR on the 5' RACE reads. The sample has fewer than 550,000 distinct CDR3 sequences, roughly 5% seen once; the top ten hold approximately 3.5%. This clonotype appeared many times. The antigen is not known. Sequencing was performed on blood, either unsorted or a sorted T cell fraction (not recorded which). This receptor was taken from a male donor with ankylosing spondylitis.

The CDR3 reads CASSQDRRSFDYGYTF. DNA of the CDR3: TGCGCCAGCAGCCAAGATCGGCGGAGTTTCGACTATGGCTACACCTTC. The chain links TRBV4-3 to TRBJ1-2; D remains unclear. Germline values: CDR1 LGHNA, CDR2 YSLEER. The CDR3 is 16 amino acids. V lost 0 bases, J lost 3 bases, and 14 bases lay in between.